The 8 T cell receptor beta chains reported below all come from one sample, sequenced in a study of cytomegalovirus exposure and HLA in healthy donors. The PCR contained 60 Vbeta and 13 Jbeta primers. TCRdb's copy holds only in-frame clones and misses some; the assay was immunoSEQ multiplex PCR. The data hold about 220,000 clones, with about 80% observed a single time. Sequenced sample: PBMCs. Receptors originate from a man aged 18 to 35 in good health and CMV-seronegative.

The V gene is TRBV4-1, the J gene TRBJ2-7, with 10 bases matching TRBD1. The CDR3 length is 16 residues. Germline CDR1 MGHRA, CDR2 YSYEKL. The V gene end was trimmed by 3 bases and the J gene end by 7 bases; junction bases not matched to a gene: 12. CDR3 sequence (DNA): TGCGCCAGCAGCCAGACCCATGACAGGGGGCTTAGAGAGCAGTACTTC. This codes for CASSQTHDRGLREQYF.

This clone was counted a single time. V usage is TRBV4-1 and J usage is TRBJ2-2; D unclear. Trimming removed 0 bases at V and 6 bases at J, with 11 bases between. Germline loops: CDR1 MGHRA, CDR2 YSYEKL. The CDR3 length is 15 residues. CDR3 loop: CASSQDSHEAGELFF. CDR3 nucleotide sequence: TGCGCCAGCAGCCAAGATTCGCATGAGGCCGGGGAGCTGTTTTTT.

This chain links TRBV28 with TRBJ1-5, with no clear D. This CDR3 comprises 14 residues. The germline V gene encodes CDR1 MDHEN and CDR2 SYDVKM. V was cut by 9 bases and J by 1 base, with 13 bases left in between. The chain's CDR3 is CASHSGGSNQPQHF. In DNA, the CDR3 is TGTGCCAGTCATTCCGGCGGGAGCAATCAGCCCCAGCATTTT.

This clone showed up just a few times. The chain joins TRBV18 to TRBJ2-7; a weak D match, TRBD2 (5 bases). There are 16 residues in the CDR3. Per germline, CDR1 KGHSH and CDR2 LQKENI. Trimming removed 0 bases at V and 3 bases at J, with 15 bases between. The CDR3 reads CASSPPNLGGGYEQYF. The CDR3, as DNA: TGTGCCAGCTCACCACCAAATCTCGGAGGAGGCTACGAGCAGTACTTC. Combining the CDR3 with reference TRBV18 and TRBJ2-7 gives the whole variable domain NAGVMQNPRHLVRRRGQEARLRCSPMKGHSHVYWYRQLPEEGLKFMVYLQKENIIDESGMPKERFSAEFPKEGPSILRIQQVVRGDSAAYFCASSPPNLGGGYEQYFGPGTRLTVT.

The chain combines TRBV12-5 with TRBJ2-1; 7 nucleotides align to TRBD2. CDR1 is LGHNT and CDR2 is FRNRAP in the germline V gene. Trimming cost V 6 bases and J 4 bases; bases outside gene matches: 12. This CDR3 contains 16 residues. This CDR3 reads CASGRVTGGLYNEQFF. As DNA, the CDR3 is TGTGCTAGTGGCCGCGTGACGGGAGGTCTATACAATGAGCAGTTCTTC.

The table lists this clone with a few counts. The chain couples TRBV10-1 to TRBJ1-1; a possible D gene is TRBD1 (6 bases). The CDR3 runs to 16 residues. Trimming removed 2 bases from V and 2 bases from J, with 15 bases in between. Germline V gene sequence: CDR1 WNHNN, CDR2 SYGVQD (reference sequence). This CDR3 is CASSEGGASRNTEAFF. CDR3 bases: TGCGCCAGCAGTGAGGGGGGCGCATCCCGAAACACTGAAGCTTTCTTT.

This chain uses TRBV10-1 with TRBJ1-2; a weak D match, TRBD1 (5 bases). This CDR3 has 16 amino acids. The V and J ends lost 0 bases and 0 bases respectively, with 11 bases between them. Germline assignment: CDR1 WNHNN and CDR2 SYGVQD (reference sequence). The chain's CDR3 is CASSESNGGANYGYTF. CDR3 in DNA: TGCGCCAGCAGTGAGTCGAATGGGGGGGCTAACTATGGCTACACCTTC.

The chain carries TRBV2 and TRBJ1-2; 7 bases fit TRBD1. J lost 5 bases, V lost 1 base, and 7 bases had no gene match. The length of the CDR3 is 15 residues. Germline loops: CDR1 SNHLY, CDR2 FYNNEI. The CDR3 DNA is TGTGCCAGCAGTGAAGACCCGGGACAGAGATATGGCTACACCTTC. Amino acid sequence: CASSEDPGQRYGYTF. The full variable domain, rest sourced from reference TRBV2 and TRBJ1-2, is EPEVTQTPSHQVTQMGQEVILRCVPISNHLYFYWYRQILGQKVEFLVSFYNNEISEKSEIFDDQFSVERPDGSNFTLKIRSTKLEDSAMYFCASSEDPGQRYGYTFGSGTRLTVV.